This section outlines one T cell receptor beta chain sequence together with its context. The donors were all Caucasian adults (living in Nashville, Tennessee). Profiling relied on immunoSEQ multiplex PCR, and the TCRdb table lists in-frame clones only, not all of them. The sample includes roughly 1,600,000 clones, 98% to 99% of them seen just once. The data derive from a study of shared clonotypes between healthy human individuals. The V gene end was trimmed by 3 bases and the J gene end by 2 bases; junction bases not matched to a gene: 8. The CDR3 has 15 residues. Germline CDR1 is SQVTM and CDR2 is ANQGSEA.

This clonotype was sampled from a man aged 30-40 years in good health. This sequence joins TRBV29-1 and TRBJ1-2; 8 bases are a match to TRBD1. The sample was naive CD4+ T cells sorted from blood. The subset is: CD45RA+ positively selected. Here the CDR3 reads CSVEGTGRDNYGYTF. The CDR3 nucleotides are TGCAGCGTTGAGGGGACAGGAAGGGACAACTATGGCTACACCTTC.